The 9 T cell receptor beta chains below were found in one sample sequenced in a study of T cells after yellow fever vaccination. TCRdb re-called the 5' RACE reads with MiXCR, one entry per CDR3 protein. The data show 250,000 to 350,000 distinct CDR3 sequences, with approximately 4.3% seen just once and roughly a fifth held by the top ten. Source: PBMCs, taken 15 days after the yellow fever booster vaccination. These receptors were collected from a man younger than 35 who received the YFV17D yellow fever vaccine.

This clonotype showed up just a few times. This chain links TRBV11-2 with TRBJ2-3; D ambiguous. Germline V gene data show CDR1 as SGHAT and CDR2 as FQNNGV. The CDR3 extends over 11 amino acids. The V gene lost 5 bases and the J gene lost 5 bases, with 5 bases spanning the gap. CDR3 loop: CASSPLDTQYF. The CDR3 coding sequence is TGTGCCAGCAGCCCACTAGATACGCAGTATTTT.

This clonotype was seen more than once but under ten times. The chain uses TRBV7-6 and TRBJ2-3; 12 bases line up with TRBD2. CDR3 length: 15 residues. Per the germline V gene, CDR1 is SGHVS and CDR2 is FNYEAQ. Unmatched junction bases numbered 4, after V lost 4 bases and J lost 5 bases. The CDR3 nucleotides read TGTGCCAGCAGCTCTCTAGCGGGGGGGCAAGATACGCAGTATTTT. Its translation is CASSSLAGGQDTQYF.

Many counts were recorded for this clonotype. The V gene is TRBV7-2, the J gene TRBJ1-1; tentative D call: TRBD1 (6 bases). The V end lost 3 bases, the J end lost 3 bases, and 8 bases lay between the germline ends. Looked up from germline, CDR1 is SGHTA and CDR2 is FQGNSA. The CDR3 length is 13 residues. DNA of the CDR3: TGTGCCAGCAGCTTTTCAGGGGACACTGAAGCTTTCTTT. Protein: CASSFSGDTEAFF.

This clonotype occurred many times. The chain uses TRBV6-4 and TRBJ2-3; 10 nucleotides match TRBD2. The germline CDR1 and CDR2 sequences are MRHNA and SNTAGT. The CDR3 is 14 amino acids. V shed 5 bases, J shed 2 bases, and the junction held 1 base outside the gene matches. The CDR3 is CASSSGGATDTQYF. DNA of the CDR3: TGTGCCAGCAGTAGCGGGGGGGCCACAGATACGCAGTATTTT.

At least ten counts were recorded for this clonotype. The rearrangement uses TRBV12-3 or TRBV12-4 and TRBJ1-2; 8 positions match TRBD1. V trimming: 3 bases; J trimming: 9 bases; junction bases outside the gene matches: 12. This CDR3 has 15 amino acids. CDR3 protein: CASSLGTGGFRSYTF. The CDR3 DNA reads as TGTGCCAGCAGTTTGGGGACAGGAGGTTTTCGAAGCTACACCTTC.

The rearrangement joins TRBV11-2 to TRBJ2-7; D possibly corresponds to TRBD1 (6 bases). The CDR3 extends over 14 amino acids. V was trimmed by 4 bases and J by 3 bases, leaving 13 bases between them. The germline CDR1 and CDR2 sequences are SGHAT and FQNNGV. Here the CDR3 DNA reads TGTGCCAGCAGCTCTACCTTACAGGGCTACGAGCAGTACTTC. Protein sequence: CASSSTLQGYEQYF.

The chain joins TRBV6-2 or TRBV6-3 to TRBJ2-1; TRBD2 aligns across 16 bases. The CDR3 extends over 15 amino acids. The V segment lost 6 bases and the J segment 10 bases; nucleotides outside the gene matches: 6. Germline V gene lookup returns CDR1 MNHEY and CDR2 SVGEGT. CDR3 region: CASRTTGLAGGEQFF. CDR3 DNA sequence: TGTGCCAGCAGAACTACGGGACTAGCGGGGGGGGAGCAGTTCTTC.

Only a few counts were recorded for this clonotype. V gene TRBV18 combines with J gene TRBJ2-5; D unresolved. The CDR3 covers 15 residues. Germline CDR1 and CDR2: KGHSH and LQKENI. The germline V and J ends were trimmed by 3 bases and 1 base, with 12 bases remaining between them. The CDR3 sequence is CASSPYSGAQETQYF. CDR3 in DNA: TGTGCCAGCTCACCCTACTCCGGCGCCCAAGAGACCCAGTACTTC.

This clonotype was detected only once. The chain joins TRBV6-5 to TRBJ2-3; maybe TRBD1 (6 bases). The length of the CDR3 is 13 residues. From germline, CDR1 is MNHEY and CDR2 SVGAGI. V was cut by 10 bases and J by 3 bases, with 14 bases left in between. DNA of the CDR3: TGTGCCACCTGGGGGCCAGGGACAGATACGCAGTATTTT. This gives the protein CATWGPGTDTQYF.